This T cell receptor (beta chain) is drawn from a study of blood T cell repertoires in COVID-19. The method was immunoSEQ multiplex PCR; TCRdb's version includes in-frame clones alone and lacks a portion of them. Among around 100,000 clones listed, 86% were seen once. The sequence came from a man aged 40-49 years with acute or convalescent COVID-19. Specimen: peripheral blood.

Here the CDR3 DNA reads TGTGCCAGCAGCGTAGAGAGCGGGCTCCACGAGCAGTACTTC. Translation: CASSVESGLHEQYF. V gene TRBV9 combines with J gene TRBJ2-7, with D tentatively TRBD2 (6 bases). Trimming cost V 0 bases and J 5 bases, with 12 bases left between them. The CDR3 runs to 14 residues. The V gene's germline CDR1 is SGDLS and CDR2 YYNGEE.